These T cell receptor beta chains were read from a single sample in a study of cytomegalovirus exposure and HLA in healthy donors. TCRdb's copy holds only in-frame clones and misses some; the assay was immunoSEQ multiplex PCR. The sample has about 180,000 clones, over 60% seen once. Material for sequencing was PBMCs. Every receptor here comes from a man in his late teens or twenties in good health and CMV-seronegative. The CDR3 runs from the conserved cysteine through the conserved F or W. D genes are given only for firm matches. Only some rows state a clone size, as once, few, many or a class for expanded clones.

TRBV5-6,TRBJ1-1,TRBD1,-,TGTGCCAGCAGCTTTGTGGACAGGGAGAACACTGAAGCTTTCTTT,CASSFVDRENTEAFF
TRBV28,TRBJ2-1,-,-,TGTGCCAGCACCCCGGGAGCACCCTACAATGAGCAGTTCTTC,CASTPGAPYNEQFF
TRBV6-6,TRBJ1-5,-,-,TGTGCCAGCAGTGACGGGACACTCAATCAGCCCCAGCATTTT,CASSDGTLNQPQHF
TRBV19,TRBJ2-7,TRBD2,-,TGTGCCAGTAGTCCCCGGACTAGCGGCTCCTACGAGCAGTACTTC,CASSPRTSGSYEQYF
TRBV7-9,TRBJ2-7,-,-,TGTGCCAGCAGCTTACCCAACAGGGCCTCCTACGAGCAGTACTTC,CASSLPNRASYEQYF
TRBV7-9,TRBJ1-1,TRBD1,once,TGTGCCAGCAGCCCGGGGACAGGGCGGTCGGGACTTGAAGCTTTCTTT,CASSPGTGRSGLEAFF
TRBV6-6,TRBJ1-1,-,-,TGTGCCAGCAGTTACTCATCAGGGTCGAGGGAAGCTTTCTTT,CASSYSSGSREAFF
TRBV6-5,TRBJ1-1,-,-,TGTGCCAGCACCAAGAGTGGTTTTACTGAAGCTTTCTTT,CASTKSGFTEAFF
TRBV9,TRBJ1-2,TRBD1,-,TGTGCCAGCAGCCCACACACAGGGGACCCCCTAGGCTACACCTTC,CASSPHTGDPLGYTF
TRBV5-5,TRBJ1-4,-,-,TGTGCCAGCAGCTCTTTCGATCAGGATGAAAAACTGTTTTTT,CASSSFDQDEKLFF
TRBV7-6,TRBJ2-5,TRBD2,few,TGTGCCAGCAGCTCACTAGCGGGGAATCAAGAGACCCAGTACTTC,CASSSLAGNQETQYF
TRBV5-4,TRBJ1-1,TRBD1,few,TGTGCCAGCAGCCCGATGGGGACAGCCATGAACACTGAAGCTTTCTTT,CASSPMGTAMNTEAFF
TRBV18,TRBJ1-1,-,-,TGTGCCAGCTCCGACAGCGTCTCAAACACTGAAGCTTTCTTT,CASSDSVSNTEAFF
TRBV2,TRBJ2-3,-,few,TGTGCCACCTCAAAAAGGGCAGGGAATACAGATACGCAGTATTTT,CATSKRAGNTDTQYF
TRBV28,TRBJ1-5,-,-,TGTGCCATCAAACAGGGCTTCAATCAGCCCCAGCATTTT,CAIKQGFNQPQHF
TRBV9,TRBJ2-2,TRBD1,-,TGTGCCAGCAGCGCCCGGACAGGGAACACCGGGGAGCTGTTTTTT,CASSARTGNTGELFF
TRBV30,TRBJ2-3,TRBD1,-,TGTGCCTGGAGCCGGGACAGGGTTGGTGATACGCAGTATTTT,CAWSRDRVGDTQYF
TRBV30,TRBJ1-1,-,-,TGTGCCTGGATGACAGCGAACACTGAAGCTTTCTTT,CAWMTANTEAFF
TRBV18,TRBJ1-1,TRBD1,-,TGTGCCAGCTCACTGCTAGGACAGGGGAACACTGAAGCTTTCTTT,CASSLLGQGNTEAFF
TRBV5-6,TRBJ1-3,-,-,TGTGCCAGCAGCTTTGCCCGGGACACCATATATTTT,CASSFARDTIYF
TRBV5-4,TRBJ2-7,TRBD1,-,TGTGCCAGCAGCTACAGGGGGTCCTACGAGCAGTACTTC,CASSYRGSYEQYF
TRBV30,TRBJ2-5,TRBD2,-,TGTGCCTGGAGTTTACTAGCGGGAAGTCGGACCCAGTACTTC,CAWSLLAGSRTQYF
TRBV5-6,TRBJ1-1,-,-,TGTGCCAGCAGCTTCCTACAGGGTTGGGGCGCTTTCTTT,CASSFLQGWGAFF
TRBV19,TRBJ1-3,-,few,TGTGCCAGTAGTGACGGACAACACTCTAACACCATATATTTT,CASSDGQHSNTIYF
TRBV19,TRBJ2-5,TRBD2,few,TGTGCCAGTAGTACGCCGGGACTAGAAGAGACCCAGTACTTC,CASSTPGLEETQYF
TRBV27,TRBJ1-6,-,once,TGTGCCAGCAGTTTAGGCCAGGGGAGCTCCTATAATTCACCCCTCCACTTT,CASSLGQGSSYNSPLHF
TRBV6-5,TRBJ1-2,TRBD1,-,TGTGCCAGCAGTTACTCGCACGGGACAGGGGTGAATGGCTACACCTTC,CASSYSHGTGVNGYTF
TRBV4-1,TRBJ1-5,-,-,TGCGCCAGCAGCCAAGACAGGGGATTAAGCAATCAGCCCCAGCATTTT,CASSQDRGLSNQPQHF
TRBV6-4,TRBJ2-1,TRBD1,-,TGTGCCAGCAGTCTTAACAGGGGCCCCTCCTACAATGAGCAGTTCTTC,CASSLNRGPSYNEQFF
TRBV6-1,TRBJ2-2,-,few,TGTGCCAGCAGTGGTGGTTGGAGCACCGGGGAGCTGTTTTTT,CASSGGWSTGELFF
TRBV9,TRBJ2-2,TRBD2,-,TGTGCCAGCAGCGTAGGATCTTTGGGGGGGGGTGCCGGGGAGCTGTTTTTT,CASSVGSLGGGAGELFF
TRBV27,TRBJ1-2,-,-,TGTGCCAGCAGTTTATCGAAAGGGAGTTACTATGGCTACACCTTC,CASSLSKGSYYGYTF
TRBV6-5,TRBJ1-2,-,-,TGTGCCAGCAGTTACTCGCTTCCCCTGCGGCGCTATGGCTACACCTTC,CASSYSLPLRRYGYTF
TRBV6-5,TRBJ2-1,-,-,TGTGCCAGCAGTTACCTTAACAGGGTTGAGGAGCAGTTCTTC,CASSYLNRVEEQFF
TRBV6-6,TRBJ1-1,-,-,TGTGCCAGCAGTCAAACAAAAACGATAAGGGGGACTGAAGCTTTCTTT,CASSQTKTIRGTEAFF
TRBV28,TRBJ2-7,TRBD1,few,TGTGCCAGCAGTTTGGAGGGACAGGGGCAGTACGAGCAGTACTTC,CASSLEGQGQYEQYF
TRBV9,TRBJ1-2,-,-,TGTGCCAGCAGCGTAGAAGGCAGTCCTGGAGGCTATGGCTACACCTTC,CASSVEGSPGGYGYTF
TRBV5-1,TRBJ2-1,-,-,TGCGCCAGCAGCTTCGGTTCCGCTCTGGATGAGCAGTTCTTC,CASSFGSALDEQFF
TRBV5-4,TRBJ2-1,TRBD2,-,TGTGCCAGCAGCCCTAGCGGGGGGCCGGGGAATGAGCAGTTCTTC,CASSPSGGPGNEQFF
TRBV6-5,TRBJ2-3,-,-,TGTGCCAGCAGACCGACGGGGGGCACAGATACGCAGTATTTT,CASRPTGGTDTQYF
TRBV7-9,TRBJ1-6,-,-,TGTGCCAGCAGCTTAGAGGGGTATAATTCACCCCTCCACTTT,CASSLEGYNSPLHF
TRBV5-6,TRBJ2-7,TRBD2,-,TGTGCCAGCAACTTGGTTGGAACTAGCGGGAGTGATGAGCAGTACTTC,CASNLVGTSGSDEQYF
TRBV5-1,TRBJ1-1,-,-,TGCGCCAGCAGCTTGTCGGGGTCCGACACTGAAGCTTTCTTT,CASSLSGSDTEAFF
TRBV6-1,TRBJ1-6,-,-,TGTGCCAGCCAGAACGGGAATTCACCCCTCCACTTT,CASQNGNSPLHF
TRBV4-1,TRBJ1-1,-,-,TGCGCCAGCAGCCGACAGGAGAACACTGAAGCTTTCTTT,CASSRQENTEAFF